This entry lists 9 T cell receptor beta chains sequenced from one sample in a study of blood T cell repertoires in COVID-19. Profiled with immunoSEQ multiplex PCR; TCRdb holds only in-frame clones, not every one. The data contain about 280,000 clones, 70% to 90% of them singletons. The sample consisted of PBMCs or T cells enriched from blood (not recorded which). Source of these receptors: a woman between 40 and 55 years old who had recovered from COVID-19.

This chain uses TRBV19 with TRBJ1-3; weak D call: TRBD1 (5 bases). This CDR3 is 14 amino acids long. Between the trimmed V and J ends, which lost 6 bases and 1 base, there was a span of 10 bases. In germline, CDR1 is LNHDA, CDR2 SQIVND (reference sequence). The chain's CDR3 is CASSAGSSGNTIYF. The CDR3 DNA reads TGTGCCAGTAGCGCAGGGTCGTCTGGAAACACCATATATTTT.

Here the CDR3 DNA reads TGTGCCAGCAGCTTATTCGGGACAGGTTACACCGGGGAGCTGTTTTTT. Its translation: CASSLFGTGYTGELFF. The chain joins TRBV7-3 to TRBJ2-2, with 8 positions matching TRBD1. Trimming at V came to 2 bases and at J to 3 bases, leaving 5 bases not matched to a gene. The CDR3 is 16 amino acids. Looked up from germline, CDR1 is SGHTA and CDR2 is FQGTGA.

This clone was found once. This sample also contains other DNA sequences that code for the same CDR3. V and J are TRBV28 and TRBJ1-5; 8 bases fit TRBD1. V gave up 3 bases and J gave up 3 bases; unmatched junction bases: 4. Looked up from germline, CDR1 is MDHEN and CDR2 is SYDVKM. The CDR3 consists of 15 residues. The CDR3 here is CASSLAGGSNQPQHF. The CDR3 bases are TGTGCCAGCAGTTTGGCAGGGGGCTCCAATCAGCCCCAGCATTTT.

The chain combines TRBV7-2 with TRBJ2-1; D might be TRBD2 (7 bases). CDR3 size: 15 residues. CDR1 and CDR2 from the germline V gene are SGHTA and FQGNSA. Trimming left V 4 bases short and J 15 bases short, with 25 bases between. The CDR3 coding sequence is TGTGCCAGCAGCTCACGGCTAGCGGCGAGCCTAGGGGGGTTCTTC. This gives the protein CASSSRLAASLGGFF.

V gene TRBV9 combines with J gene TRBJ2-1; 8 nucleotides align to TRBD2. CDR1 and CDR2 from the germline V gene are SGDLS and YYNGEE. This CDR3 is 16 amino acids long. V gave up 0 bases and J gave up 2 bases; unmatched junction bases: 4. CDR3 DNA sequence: TGTGCCAGCAGCGTAGAGGCTAGCGGGCCCTACAATGAGCAGTTCTTC. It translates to CASSVEASGPYNEQFF.

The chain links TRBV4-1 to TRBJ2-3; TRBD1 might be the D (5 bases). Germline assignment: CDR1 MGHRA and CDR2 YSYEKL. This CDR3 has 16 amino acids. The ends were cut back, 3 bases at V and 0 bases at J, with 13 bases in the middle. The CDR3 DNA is TGCGCCAGCAGCCAGCTCGGACATACGAGCACAGATACGCAGTATTTT. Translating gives CASSQLGHTSTDTQYF.

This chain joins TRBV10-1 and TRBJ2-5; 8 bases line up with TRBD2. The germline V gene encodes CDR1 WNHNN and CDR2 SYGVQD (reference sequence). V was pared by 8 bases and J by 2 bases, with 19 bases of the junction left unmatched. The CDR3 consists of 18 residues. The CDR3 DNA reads TGCGCCAGCGGGACCACTAATCCGCGGGGGGCGACGCAAGAGACCCAGTACTTC. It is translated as CASGTTNPRGATQETQYF.

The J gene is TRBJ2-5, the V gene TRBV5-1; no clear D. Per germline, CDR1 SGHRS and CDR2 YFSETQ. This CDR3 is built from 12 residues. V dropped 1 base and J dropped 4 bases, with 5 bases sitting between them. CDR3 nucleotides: TGCGCCAGCAGCTTGACACCAGAGACCCAGTACTTC. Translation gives CASSLTPETQYF.

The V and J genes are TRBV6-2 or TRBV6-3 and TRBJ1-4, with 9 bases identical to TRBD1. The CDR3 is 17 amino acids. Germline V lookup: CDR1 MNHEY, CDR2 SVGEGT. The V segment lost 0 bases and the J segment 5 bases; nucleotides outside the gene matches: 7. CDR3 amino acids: CASSYSSSGQGNEKLFF. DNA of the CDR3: TGTGCCAGCAGTTACTCTTCTTCAGGACAGGGGAATGAAAAACTGTTTTTT.